This entry describes one T cell receptor (beta chain). The assay was immunoSEQ multiplex PCR, and TCRdb's table has in-frame clones only and misses some. The table records over 100,000 clones, over 70% of them present only once. Germline V gene lookup returns CDR1 SGHRS and CDR2 YFSETQ. The CDR3 length is 13 residues. Trimming left V 4 bases short and J 8 bases short, with 15 bases between. The sample originates from a study of blood T cell repertoires in COVID-19. This TCR was recovered from a man between 50 and 59 years old with active COVID-19. The chain couples TRBV5-1 to TRBJ1-2, with D maybe TRBD1 (6 bases). The sequencing sample was made of peripheral blood. CDR3 sequence (DNA): TGCGCCAGCAGCCGTGGGGGGGCGCGGGGCTACACCTTC. Residues: CASSRGGARGYTF.